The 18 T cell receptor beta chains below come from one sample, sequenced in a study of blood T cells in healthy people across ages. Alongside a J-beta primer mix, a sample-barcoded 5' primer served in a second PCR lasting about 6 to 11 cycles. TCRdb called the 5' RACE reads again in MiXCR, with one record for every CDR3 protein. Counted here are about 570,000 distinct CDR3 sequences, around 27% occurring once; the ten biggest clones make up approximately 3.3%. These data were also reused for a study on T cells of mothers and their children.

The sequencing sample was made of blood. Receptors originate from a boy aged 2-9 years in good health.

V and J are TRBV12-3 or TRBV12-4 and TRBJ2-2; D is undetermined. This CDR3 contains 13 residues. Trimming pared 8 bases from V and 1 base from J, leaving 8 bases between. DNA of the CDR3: TGTGCCAGCCCCGGTGAGAACACCGGGGAGCTGTTTTTT. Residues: CASPGENTGELFF.

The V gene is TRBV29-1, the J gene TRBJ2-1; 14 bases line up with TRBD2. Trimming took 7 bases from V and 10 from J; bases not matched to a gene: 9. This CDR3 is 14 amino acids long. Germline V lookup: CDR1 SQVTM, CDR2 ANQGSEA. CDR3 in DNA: TGCAGCGCCGTGACTAGCGGGAGGGCCTGGGAGCAGTTCTTC. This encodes CSAVTSGRAWEQFF.

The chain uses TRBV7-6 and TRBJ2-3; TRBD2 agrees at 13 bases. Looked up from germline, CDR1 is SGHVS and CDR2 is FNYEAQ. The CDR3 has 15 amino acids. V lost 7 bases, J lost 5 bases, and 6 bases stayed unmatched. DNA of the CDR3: TGTGCCAGCACCCGACTAGCGGGAGGCGGAGATACGCAGTATTTT. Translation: CASTRLAGGGDTQYF.

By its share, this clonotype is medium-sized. In DNA, the CDR3 is TGTGCCATCAGGCGTGAGGATTCACCCCTCCACTTT. Protein sequence: CAIRREDSPLHF. The V call is TRBV10-3, the J call TRBJ1-6; D unresolved. The CDR3 is 12 residues long. Trimming removed 6 bases at V and 8 bases at J, with 8 bases between. Germline assignment: CDR1 ENHRY and CDR2 SYGVKD.

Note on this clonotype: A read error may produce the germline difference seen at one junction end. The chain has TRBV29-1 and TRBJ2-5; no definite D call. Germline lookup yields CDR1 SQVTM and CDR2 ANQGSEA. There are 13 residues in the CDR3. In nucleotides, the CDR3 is TGCAGCATTGAGGCAAGGCTGGGGGAGACCCAGTACTTC. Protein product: CSIEARLGETQYF.

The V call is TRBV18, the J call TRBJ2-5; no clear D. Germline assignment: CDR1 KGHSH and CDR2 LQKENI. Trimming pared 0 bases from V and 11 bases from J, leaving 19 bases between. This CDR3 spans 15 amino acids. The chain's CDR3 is CASSPPWTEQAEQYF. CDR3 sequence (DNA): TGTGCCAGCTCACCACCGTGGACCGAGCAGGCTGAGCAGTACTTC.

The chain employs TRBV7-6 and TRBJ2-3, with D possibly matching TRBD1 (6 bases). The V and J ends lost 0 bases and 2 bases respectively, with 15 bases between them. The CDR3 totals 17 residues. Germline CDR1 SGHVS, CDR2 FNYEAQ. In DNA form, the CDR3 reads TGTGCCAGCAGCTTAGCCCCAAACAGGGATAACACAGATACGCAGTATTTT. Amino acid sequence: CASSLAPNRDNTDTQYF.

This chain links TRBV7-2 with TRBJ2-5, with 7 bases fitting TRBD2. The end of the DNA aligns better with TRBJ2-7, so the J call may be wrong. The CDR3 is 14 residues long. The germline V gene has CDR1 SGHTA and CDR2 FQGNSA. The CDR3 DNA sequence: TGTGCCAGCAGCCCCGGACTAGTATCCTACGAGCAGTACTTC. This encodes CASSPGLVSYEQYF.

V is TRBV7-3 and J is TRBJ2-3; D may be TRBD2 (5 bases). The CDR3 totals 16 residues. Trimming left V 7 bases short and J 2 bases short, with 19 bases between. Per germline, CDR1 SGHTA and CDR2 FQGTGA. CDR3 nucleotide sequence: TGTGCCAGCAATTGGGATCCAGCGGAGTTCACAGATACGCAGTATTTT. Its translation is CASNWDPAEFTDTQYF. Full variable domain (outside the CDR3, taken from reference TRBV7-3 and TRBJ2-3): GAGVSQTPSNKVTEKGKYVELRCDPISGHTALYWYRQSLGQGPEFLIYFQGTGAADDSGLPNDRFFAVRPEGSVSTLKIQRTERGDSAVYLCASNWDPAEFTDTQYFGPGTRLTVL.

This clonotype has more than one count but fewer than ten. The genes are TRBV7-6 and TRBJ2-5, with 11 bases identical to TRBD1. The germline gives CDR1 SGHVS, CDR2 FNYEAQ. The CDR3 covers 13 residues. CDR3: CGGQGATGETQYF. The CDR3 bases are TGTGGAGGACAGGGGGCTACGGGGGAGACCCAGTACTTC.

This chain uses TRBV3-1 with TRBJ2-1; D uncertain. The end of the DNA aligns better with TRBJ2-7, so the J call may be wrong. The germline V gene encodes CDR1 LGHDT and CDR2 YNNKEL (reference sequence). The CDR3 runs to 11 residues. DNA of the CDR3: TGTGCCAGCAGCCAATACTACGAGCAGTACTTC. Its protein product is CASSQYYEQYF.

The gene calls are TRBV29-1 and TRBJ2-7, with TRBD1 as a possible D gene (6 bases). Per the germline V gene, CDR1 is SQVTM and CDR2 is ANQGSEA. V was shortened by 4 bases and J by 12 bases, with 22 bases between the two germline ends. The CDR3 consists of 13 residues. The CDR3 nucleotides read TGCAGCGTTGCGGCTACAGGGTGGGGTCTACGGTACTTC. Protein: CSVAATGWGLRYF.

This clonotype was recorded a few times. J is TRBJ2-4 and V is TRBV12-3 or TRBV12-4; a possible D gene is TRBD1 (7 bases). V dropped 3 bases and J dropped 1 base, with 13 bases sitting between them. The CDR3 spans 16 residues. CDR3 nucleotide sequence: TGTGCCAGCAGTTTGCAGGGGGGTTGGGCCAAAAACATTCAGTACTTC. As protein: CASSLQGGWAKNIQYF.

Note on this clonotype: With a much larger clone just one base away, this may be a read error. CDR3 amino acids: CASRTSVTRYF. The CDR3 DNA follows: TGTGCCAGCAGAACCTCCGTGACCCGGTACTTC. The chain has TRBV3-1 and TRBJ2-5; D call uncertain. Germline assignment: CDR1 LGHDT and CDR2 YNNKEL (reference sequence). The CDR3 extends over 11 amino acids.

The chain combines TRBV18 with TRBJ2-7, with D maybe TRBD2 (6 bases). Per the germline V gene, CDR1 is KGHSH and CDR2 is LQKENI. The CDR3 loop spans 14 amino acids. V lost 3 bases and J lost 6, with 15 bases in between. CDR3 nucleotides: TGTGCCAGCTCACCGGGGACTGACTCGGCCGAGCAGTACTTC. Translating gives CASSPGTDSAEQYF.

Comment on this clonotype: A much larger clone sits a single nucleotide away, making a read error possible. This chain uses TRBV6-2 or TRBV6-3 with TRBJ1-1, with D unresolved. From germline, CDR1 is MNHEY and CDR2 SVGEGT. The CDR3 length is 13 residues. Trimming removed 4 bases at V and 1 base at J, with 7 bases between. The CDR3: CASSSLENTEAFF. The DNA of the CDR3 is TGTGCCAGCAGTTCACTAGAGAACACTGAAGCTTTCTTT.

The CDR3 reads CASSVDAGKNEQFF. CDR3 coding DNA: TGTGCCAGCAGCGTAGACGCAGGGAAGAATGAGCAGTTCTTC. The genes are TRBV9 and TRBJ2-1; weak D call: TRBD1 (5 bases). Looked up from germline, CDR1 is SGDLS and CDR2 is YYNGEE. V was clipped by 0 bases and J by 7 bases, with 11 bases between them. The CDR3 extends over 14 amino acids.

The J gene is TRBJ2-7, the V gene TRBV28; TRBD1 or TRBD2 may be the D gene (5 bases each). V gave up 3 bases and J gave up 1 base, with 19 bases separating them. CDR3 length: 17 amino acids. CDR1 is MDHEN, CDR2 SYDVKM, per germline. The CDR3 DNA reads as TGTGCCAGCAGTTTTCCCGGGACCCCTGTTCGATCCTACGAGCAGTACTTC. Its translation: CASSFPGTPVRSYEQYF.